Following are 21 T cell receptor beta chains from one sample sequenced in a study of cytomegalovirus exposure and HLA in healthy donors. Using immunoSEQ multiplex PCR, the repertoire was profiled, and TCRdb retains in-frame clones only, with some absent. The repertoire consists of about 280,000 clones, with roughly 88% occurring once and the leading ten covering around 0.9%. The specimen was PBMCs. These receptors all stem from a woman between 18 and 29 years old in good health and CMV-seronegative.

The V and J genes are TRBV28 and TRBJ1-2; D uncertain. Trimming took 5 bases from V and 7 from J, leaving 8 bases between them. CDR3 length: 11 amino acids. CDR1 MDHEN and CDR2 SYDVKM come from the germline V gene. The CDR3 loop reads CASSPPGGYTF. The CDR3 DNA is TGTGCCAGCAGTCCCCCAGGTGGCTACACCTTC.

V gene TRBV10-3 combines with J gene TRBJ2-1; 7 nucleotides match TRBD1. CDR1 and CDR2 from the germline V gene are ENHRY and SYGVKD. This CDR3 is built from 14 residues. V gave up 10 bases and J gave up 3 bases; unmatched junction bases: 9. CDR3 sequence (DNA): TGTGCCACCCGATCGACAGGGAACTACAATGAGCAGTTCTTC. It yields the protein CATRSTGNYNEQFF.

The V gene is TRBV9, the J gene TRBJ2-5; a weak D match, TRBD1 (5 bases). CDR3 length equals 12 residues. The V gene's germline CDR1 is SGDLS and CDR2 YYNGEE. V lost 0 bases, J lost 5 bases, and 5 bases lay in between. The CDR3 DNA is TGTGCCAGCAGCGTAGAGGGGGAGACCCAGTACTTC. This gives the protein CASSVEGETQYF.

The chain links TRBV7-2 to TRBJ1-4; D ambiguous. V was clipped by 2 bases and J by 0 bases, with 19 bases between them. The CDR3 contains 19 residues. The germline gives CDR1 SGHTA, CDR2 FQGNSA. The CDR3 protein is CASSLSTRPGVATNEKLFF. CDR3 sequence (DNA): TGTGCCAGCAGCTTATCGACAAGACCAGGCGTTGCAACTAATGAAAAACTGTTTTTT. The full variable domain, with the rest looked up from reference TRBV7-2 and TRBJ1-4, is GAGVSQSPSNKVTEKGKDVELRCDPISGHTALYWYRQSLGQGLEFLIYFQGNSAPDKSGLPSDRFSAERTGGSVSTLTIQRTQQEDSAVYLCASSLSTRPGVATNEKLFFGSGTQLSVL.

The chain uses TRBV6-5 and TRBJ2-3; the D gene is possibly TRBD2 (5 bases). The CDR3 loop spans 15 amino acids. V shed 6 bases and J shed 3 bases, with 16 bases lying between them. Germline values: CDR1 MNHEY, CDR2 SVGAGI. In DNA form, the CDR3 reads TGTGCCAGCAGGGATAAAGCGGAAACAACAGATACGCAGTATTTT. Translation gives CASRDKAETTDTQYF.

The V and J genes are TRBV30 and TRBJ2-1; D is undetermined. The ends were cut back, 2 bases at V and 9 bases at J, with 11 bases in the middle. The germline gives CDR1 GTSNPN, CDR2 SVGIG (reference sequence). This CDR3 is 12 amino acids long. CDR3 sequence reads: CAWSRGSIEQFF. Here the CDR3 DNA reads TGTGCCTGGAGTAGAGGAAGTATTGAGCAGTTCTTC.

The rearrangement links TRBV7-8 to TRBJ2-3; 11 nucleotides agree with TRBD2. Germline assignment: CDR1 SGHVS and CDR2 FQNEAQ. V lost 4 bases to trimming and J lost 2 bases; unmatched junction nucleotides: 8. CDR3 length: 17 residues. CDR3 nucleotide sequence: TGTGCCAGCAGCTCCTCCCGACTAGCGGGGCTCACAGATACGCAGTATTTT. The encoded protein is CASSSSRLAGLTDTQYF.

The chain recombines TRBV5-6 with TRBJ2-1, with TRBD2 matching over 13 bases. Germline-derived CDR1 and CDR2 are SGHDT and YYEEEE. J was trimmed by 7 bases and V by 1 base; bases with no gene match: 5. The CDR3 consists of 16 residues. The CDR3 is CASSLPPTSGRNEQFF. CDR3 DNA: TGTGCCAGCAGCTTGCCTCCGACTAGCGGGAGGAATGAGCAGTTCTTC.

V is TRBV5-4 and J is TRBJ1-1; the match to TRBD1 covers 8 bases. There are 16 residues in the CDR3. Germline-derived CDR1 and CDR2 are SGHNT and YYREEE (reference sequence). J was trimmed by 0 bases and V by 0 bases; bases with no gene match: 4. The CDR3 loop is CASSLGQGAVNTEAFF. CDR3 in DNA: TGTGCCAGCAGCTTGGGGCAGGGGGCGGTGAACACTGAAGCTTTCTTT.

The rearrangement links TRBV4-3 to TRBJ1-2; 10 bases are shared with TRBD1. This CDR3 comprises 15 residues. In germline, CDR1 is LGHNA, CDR2 YSLEER. The V segment lost 4 bases and the J segment 5 bases; nucleotides outside the gene matches: 7. DNA for the CDR3: TGCGCCAGCAGCCCCCGACAGGGGGCAGGGTATGGCTACACCTTC. It yields the protein CASSPRQGAGYGYTF.

The chain employs TRBV19 and TRBJ2-2; a weak D match, TRBD1 (5 bases). CDR3 length equals 15 residues. V lost 6 bases, J lost 2 bases, and 13 bases lay in between. Germline V lookup: CDR1 LNHDA, CDR2 SQIVND (reference sequence). In nucleotides, the CDR3 is TGTGCCAGTAGAACCACAGGCTCCAACACCGGGGAGCTGTTTTTT. This codes for CASRTTGSNTGELFF.

This sequence joins TRBV28 and TRBJ2-7, with D possibly TRBD1 on 5 matching bases. Trimming took off 6 bases at V and 3 bases at J, with 15 bases between the two ends. There are 14 residues in the CDR3. The germline V gene has CDR1 MDHEN and CDR2 SYDVKM. The CDR3 loop is CASRKGVPLYEQYF. The CDR3 coding sequence is TGTGCCAGCAGGAAAGGGGTTCCCCTCTACGAGCAGTACTTC.

The rearrangement joins TRBV5-1 to TRBJ2-1; TRBD2 agrees at 7 bases. The trim removed 6 bases at V and 1 base at J, leaving 4 bases unmatched. CDR3 length: 14 amino acids. In germline, CDR1 is SGHRS, CDR2 YFSETQ. CDR3 region: CASNNGGSYNEQFF. As DNA, the CDR3 is TGCGCCAGCAACAACGGGGGGTCCTACAATGAGCAGTTCTTC.

The V and J genes are TRBV9 and TRBJ2-2; possible D gene TRBD2, 6 bases. CDR3 size: 15 residues. Deletions cut 1 base from V and 7 bases from J, with 14 bases between. Germline V gene data show CDR1 as SGDLS and CDR2 as YYNGEE. In nucleotides, the CDR3 is TGTGCCAGCAGCGTATCGGGGGTCGGGCACGGGGAGCTGTTTTTT. Its translation: CASSVSGVGHGELFF.

V usage is TRBV29-1 and J usage is TRBJ1-1; D not certain. Germline lookup yields CDR1 SQVTM and CDR2 ANQGSEA. V shed 5 bases and J shed 2 bases, with 15 bases lying between them. This CDR3 has 14 residues. CDR3 nucleotide sequence: TGCAGCGTTAGCCAAACTCCTTCCAACACTGAAGCTTTCTTT. Its translation is CSVSQTPSNTEAFF.

The chain has TRBV15 and TRBJ2-1; D is ambiguous. The CDR3 is made up of 13 amino acids. Trimming pared 0 bases from V and 8 bases from J, leaving 8 bases between. Germline CDR1 is LNHNV and CDR2 is YYDKDF (reference sequence). The CDR3 sequence: CATSRDYIDEQFF. In DNA form, the CDR3 reads TGTGCCACCAGCAGAGATTATATCGATGAGCAGTTCTTC.

This clone has a handful of counts. The chain has TRBV19 and TRBJ2-1; D is perhaps TRBD1 (6 bases). The V and J ends lost 3 bases and 2 bases respectively, with 14 bases between them. The germline gives CDR1 LNHDA, CDR2 SQIVND (reference sequence). The CDR3 loop spans 16 amino acids. The CDR3 loop reads CASSIAFEGAYNEQFF. Here the CDR3 DNA reads TGTGCCAGTAGTATCGCGTTCGAGGGGGCCTACAATGAGCAGTTCTTC.

The gene calls are TRBV5-1 and TRBJ2-5, with 7 nucleotides matching TRBD1. Looked up from germline, CDR1 is SGHRS and CDR2 is YFSETQ. The CDR3 is 15 amino acids. After removal of 0 bases from V and 2 bases from J, the junction contained 4 bases not matched to a gene. CDR3 amino acids: CASSLARDRQETQYF. The CDR3 DNA is TGCGCCAGCAGCTTGGCCAGGGACAGACAAGAGACCCAGTACTTC. The entire variable domain, with the rest obtained from reference TRBV5-1 and TRBJ2-5, is as follows: KAGVTQTPRYLIKTRGQQVTLSCSPISGHRSVSWYQQTPGQGLQFLFEYFSETQRNKGNFPGRFSGRQFSNSRSEMNVSTLELGDSALYLCASSLARDRQETQYFGPGTRLLVL.

This clone was seen more than once but under ten times. This chain joins TRBV9 and TRBJ2-2; D possibly corresponds to TRBD2 (6 bases). Germline assignment: CDR1 SGDLS and CDR2 YYNGEE. V was trimmed by 1 base and J by 8 bases, leaving 9 bases between them. The CDR3 is 13 amino acids. The chain's CDR3 is CASSVSGDGELFF. The CDR3 nucleotides are TGTGCCAGCAGCGTATCGGGAGATGGGGAGCTGTTTTTT.

The V and J genes are TRBV28 and TRBJ2-2; 7 bases map to TRBD2. V was clipped by 8 bases and J by 2 bases; unmatched bases: 11. The CDR3 extends over 16 amino acids. In germline, CDR1 is MDHEN, CDR2 SYDVKM. This CDR3 is CASYPPSGKNTGELFF. The CDR3 DNA follows: TGTGCCAGCTATCCTCCTAGCGGAAAAAACACCGGGGAGCTGTTTTTT.

The chain joins TRBV2 to TRBJ1-5, with a weak D call TRBD1 (5 bases). In germline, CDR1 is SNHLY, CDR2 FYNNEI. V was cut by 6 bases and J by 4 bases, with 28 bases left in between. The CDR3 runs to 19 residues. CDR3 amino acids: CASSSKVAGRVLGNQPQHF. For the CDR3, the DNA is TGTGCCAGCAGCTCTAAGGTGGCAGGGAGGGTATTAGGGAATCAGCCCCAGCATTTT.